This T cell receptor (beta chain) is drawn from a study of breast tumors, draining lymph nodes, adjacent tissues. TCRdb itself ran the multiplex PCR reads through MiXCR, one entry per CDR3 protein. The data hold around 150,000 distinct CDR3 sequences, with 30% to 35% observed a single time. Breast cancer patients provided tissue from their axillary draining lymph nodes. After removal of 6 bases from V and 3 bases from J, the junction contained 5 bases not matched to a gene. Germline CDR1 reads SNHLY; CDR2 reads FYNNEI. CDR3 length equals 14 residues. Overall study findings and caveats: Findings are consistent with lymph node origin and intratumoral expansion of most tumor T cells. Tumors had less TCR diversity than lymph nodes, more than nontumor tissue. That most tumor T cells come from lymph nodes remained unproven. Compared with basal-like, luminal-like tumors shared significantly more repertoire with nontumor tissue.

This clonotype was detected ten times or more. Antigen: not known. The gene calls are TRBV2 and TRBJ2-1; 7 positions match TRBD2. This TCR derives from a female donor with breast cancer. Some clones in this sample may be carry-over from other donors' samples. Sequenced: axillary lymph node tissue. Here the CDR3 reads CASRILAGYNEQFF. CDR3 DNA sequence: TGTGCCAGCAGGATCTTAGCGGGCTACAATGAGCAGTTCTTC.